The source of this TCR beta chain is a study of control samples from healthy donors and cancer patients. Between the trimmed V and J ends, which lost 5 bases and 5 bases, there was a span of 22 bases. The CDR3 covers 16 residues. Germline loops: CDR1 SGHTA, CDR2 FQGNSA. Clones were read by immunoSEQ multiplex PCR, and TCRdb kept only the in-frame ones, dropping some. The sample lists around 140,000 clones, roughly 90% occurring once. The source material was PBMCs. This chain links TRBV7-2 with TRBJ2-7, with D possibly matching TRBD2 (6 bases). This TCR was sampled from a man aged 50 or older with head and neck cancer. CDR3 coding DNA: TGTGCCAGCAGCCTGTCGACTAGTGGGAGTAGCAACGAGCAGTACTTC. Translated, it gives CASSLSTSGSSNEQYF. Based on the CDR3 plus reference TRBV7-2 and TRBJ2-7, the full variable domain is GAGVSQSPSNKVTEKGKDVELRCDPISGHTALYWYRQSLGQGLEFLIYFQGNSAPDKSGLPSDRFSAERTGGSVSTLTIQRTQQEDSAVYLCASSLSTSGSSNEQYFGPGTRLTVT.